A single sample is the source of the 26 T cell receptor beta chains below, sequenced in a study of OX40 agonist ivuxolimab in advanced cancers. The protocol was immunoSEQ multiplex PCR, while the TCRdb copy is restricted to in-frame clones and leaves out a portion. In the table there are approximately 89,000 clones, under 95% of which are singletons. The sample here was CD4+ or CD8+ T cells sorted from blood, taken in a trial of the OX40 agonist ivuxolimab. Every receptor here comes from an adult with an advanced solid tumor such as melanoma, head and neck, liver or kidney cancer.

The CDR3 DNA follows: TGTGCCAGCAGTTACCCAATGGAGGGAAAATACGAGCAGTACTTC. Translation: CASSYPMEGKYEQYF. This rearrangement joins TRBV6-6 to TRBJ2-7; D might be TRBD2 (6 bases). The V end lost 2 bases, the J end lost 4 bases, and 15 bases lay between the germline ends. CDR1 and CDR2 from the germline V gene are MNHNY and SVGAGI (reference sequence). The CDR3 consists of 15 residues.

The rearrangement links TRBV19 to TRBJ1-5; the D is unclear. V was shortened by 5 bases and J by 5 bases, with 13 bases between the two germline ends. The CDR3 runs 14 residues. Germline loops: CDR1 LNHDA, CDR2 SQIVND (reference sequence). CDR3 residues: CASSDDTSYQPQHF. In DNA, the CDR3 is TGTGCCAGTAGTGACGACACAAGTTATCAGCCCCAGCATTTT.

The rearrangement links TRBV5-1 to TRBJ2-7; 7 nucleotides agree with TRBD1. The germline CDR1 and CDR2 sequences are SGHRS and YFSETQ. With V trimmed by 5 bases and J by 2 bases, 10 bases remained unmatched. This CDR3 has 15 amino acids. Written as DNA, the CDR3 is TGCGCCAGCAGGAGAACCGGGACAGAGACCTACGAGCAGTACTTC. Amino acids: CASRRTGTETYEQYF.

A word on this clone: The same CDR3 also results from other DNA sequences found in this sample. The chain is built from TRBV30 and TRBJ1-1; weak D call: TRBD1 (5 bases). Germline values: CDR1 GTSNPN, CDR2 SVGIG (reference sequence). This CDR3 is 13 amino acids long. Trimming stripped 0 bases from V and 4 bases from J, with 9 bases between. CDR3 DNA sequence: TGTGCCTGGAGTGTACGGGGGTCCACTGAAGCTTTCTTT. As protein: CAWSVRGSTEAFF.

CDR3 coding DNA: TGTGCCACCAGGGGAGATAACTATGGCTACACCTTC. As protein: CATRGDNYGYTF. The rearrangement joins TRBV10-3 to TRBJ1-2, with a possible D match to TRBD1 (6 bases). Trimming pared 10 bases from V and 1 base from J, leaving 10 bases between. The CDR3 runs 12 residues. The germline gives CDR1 ENHRY, CDR2 SYGVKD.

V gene TRBV5-5 combines with J gene TRBJ2-3; TRBD1 aligns across 7 bases. The CDR3 runs to 14 residues. CDR1 and CDR2 from the germline V gene are SGHKS and YYEKEE (reference sequence). The trim removed 4 bases at V and 1 base at J, leaving 3 bases unmatched. CDR3 sequence reads: CASSPGQRTDTQYF. In DNA form, the CDR3 reads TGTGCCAGCAGCCCGGGACAGCGCACAGATACGCAGTATTTT.

This rearrangement joins TRBV5-1 to TRBJ2-7; no clear D. The V gene's germline CDR1 is SGHRS and CDR2 YFSETQ. The CDR3 is 14 amino acids. V lost 4 bases to trimming and J lost 0 bases, with 11 bases between them. CDR3 amino acids: CASSQISDSYEQYF. DNA of the CDR3: TGCGCCAGCAGCCAAATATCGGACTCCTACGAGCAGTACTTC. Using reference TRBV5-1 and TRBJ2-7 for the parts outside the CDR3, the full variable domain is KAGVTQTPRYLIKTRGQQVTLSCSPISGHRSVSWYQQTPGQGLQFLFEYFSETQRNKGNFPGRFSGRQFSNSRSEMNVSTLELGDSALYLCASSQISDSYEQYFGPGTRLTVT.

This chain links TRBV6-1 with TRBJ1-4; D may be TRBD1 (5 bases). The CDR3 contains 15 residues. From germline, CDR1 is MNHNS and CDR2 SASEGT. V lost 0 bases and J 6 bases, leaving 11 bases between the germline ends. Written as DNA, the CDR3 is TGTGCCAGCAGTGAAGCATTAGGGGTGGATGAAAAACTGTTTTTT. Translated: CASSEALGVDEKLFF.

V is TRBV5-3 and J is TRBJ2-5; no reliable D call. TRBV5-3 is treated as an ORF (open reading frame) with a function not yet certain. The CDR3 sequence is 15 residues long. V lost 1 base, J lost 4 bases, and 14 bases lay in between. The CDR3 region has the DNA TGTGCCAGAAGCTTGTTCCATTCGGCAGGAGAGACCCAGTACTTC. Encoded protein: CARSLFHSAGETQYF.

The CDR3 DNA sequence: TGTGCCAGCAGCTTAGGTTTTGAAAAACTGTTTTTT. This gives the protein CASSLGFEKLFF. The chain uses TRBV7-8 and TRBJ1-4; D remains unclear. V was cut by 1 base and J by 7 bases, with 4 bases left in between. The germline V gene encodes CDR1 SGHVS and CDR2 FQNEAQ. This CDR3 contains 12 residues.

The chain employs TRBV18 and TRBJ1-5; D is unclear. Trimming took off 4 bases at V and 4 bases at J, with 8 bases between the two ends. Germline V gives CDR1 KGHSH, CDR2 LQKENI. This CDR3 contains 13 residues. The DNA of the CDR3 is TGTGCCAGCTCACGCGACAAAAATCAGCCCCAGCATTTT. It specifies CASSRDKNQPQHF.

This clone was seen a single time. The gene calls are TRBV30 and TRBJ1-2; no reliable D call. Per the germline V gene, CDR1 is GTSNPN and CDR2 is SVGIG (reference sequence). V dropped 3 bases and J dropped 8 bases, with 25 bases sitting between them. The CDR3 has 16 residues. The CDR3 reads CAWSAIKGEAGLGYTF. The DNA of the CDR3 is TGTGCCTGGAGCGCCATAAAAGGCGAAGCGGGCCTCGGCTACACCTTC.

The table lists this clone with a count of one. The genes are TRBV29-1 and TRBJ2-2; D is unresolved. The CDR3 is 12 residues long. The V gene lost 3 bases and the J gene lost 1 base, with 3 bases spanning the gap. Germline V gene lookup returns CDR1 SQVTM and CDR2 ANQGSEA. CDR3 sequence: CSVDENTGELFF. As DNA, the CDR3 is TGCAGCGTTGACGAGAACACCGGGGAGCTGTTTTTT.

In its sample, this clone was seen once. V gene TRBV4-1 combines with J gene TRBJ2-4; the match to TRBD2 covers 7 bases. The CDR3 loop spans 17 amino acids. Germline CDR1 reads MGHRA; CDR2 reads YSYEKL. The V and J ends lost 2 bases and 5 bases, in that order; junction bases with no gene match: 12. The DNA of the CDR3 is TGCGCCAGCAGCCAACAACCGCCACGGGCGGGGGAAAACATTCAGTACTTC. Its protein product is CASSQQPPRAGENIQYF.

The J gene is TRBJ2-1, the V gene TRBV13; 12 bases are shared with TRBD2. CDR1 and CDR2 from the germline V gene are PRHDT and FYEKMQ (reference sequence). CDR3 size: 17 residues. The V and J ends lost 2 bases and 4 bases, in that order; junction bases with no gene match: 6. The CDR3 nucleotides are TGTGCCAGCAGCTTACTCCCTAGCGGGGGGGCTTACAATGAGCAGTTCTTC. As protein: CASSLLPSGGAYNEQFF.

This clone was recorded only once. V and J are TRBV18 and TRBJ2-5, with D possibly TRBD1 on 6 matching bases. This CDR3 spans 15 amino acids. Germline V CDR1 and CDR2: KGHSH, LQKENI. V gave up 1 base and J gave up 1 base, with 10 bases separating them. The CDR3 protein is CASSPQQGGQETQYF. CDR3 nucleotides: TGTGCCAGCTCACCACAGCAAGGGGGCCAAGAGACCCAGTACTTC.

The V and J genes are TRBV25-1 and TRBJ1-1, with a tentative D call TRBD1 (5 bases). This CDR3 is 14 amino acids long. Trimming removed 7 bases from V and 5 bases from J, with 17 bases in between. Germline values: CDR1 MGHDK, CDR2 SYGVNS. CDR3 nucleotides: TGTGCCAGCACCACCGTGGGGGGGGTGACTGAAGCTTTCTTT. It specifies CASTTVGGVTEAFF.

The chain employs TRBV7-9 and TRBJ1-4; D is unresolved. Germline V lookup: CDR1 SEHNR, CDR2 FQNEAQ (reference sequence). The CDR3 is made up of 15 amino acids. V lost 2 bases and J 0 bases, leaving 7 bases between the germline ends. The CDR3 spells CASSLIRSTNEKLFF. The DNA of the CDR3 is TGTGCCAGCAGCTTAATCAGGTCAACTAATGAAAAACTGTTTTTT.

In this sample, this clone turned up a few times. CDR3 bases: TGTGCCAGCAGCTTGGTTTCCAGCGGGGGCACCACAGATACGCAGTATTTT. It translates to CASSLVSSGGTTDTQYF. V usage is TRBV5-4 and J usage is TRBJ2-3, with 8 bases matching TRBD2. Losses at the gene ends were 0 bases for V and 2 bases for J; bases not matched to a gene: 8. There are 17 residues in the CDR3. Germline V gene lookup returns CDR1 SGHNT and CDR2 YYREEE (reference sequence).

The chain employs TRBV18 and TRBJ1-5; D gene unclear. The CDR3 sequence is 12 residues long. The germline V gene encodes CDR1 KGHSH and CDR2 LQKENI. V gave up 8 bases and J gave up 0 bases, with 5 bases separating them. CDR3 bases: TGTGCCAGCGCAGATAGCAATCAGCCCCAGCATTTT. It specifies CASADSNQPQHF.

The CDR3 loop is CASSPSESYGYTF. In DNA, the CDR3 is TGTGCCAGCAGCCCCAGCGAGAGCTATGGCTACACCTTC. The gene calls are TRBV9 and TRBJ1-2; no reliable D call. This CDR3 contains 13 residues. From germline, CDR1 is SGDLS and CDR2 YYNGEE. The V and J ends lost 4 bases and 4 bases respectively, with 11 bases between them.

DNA of the CDR3: TGTGCCAGCAGCGTTCTACCCACTAGCGGGACCTTCTACGAGCAGTACTTC. Residues: CASSVLPTSGTFYEQYF. The chain employs TRBV7-2 and TRBJ2-7; 10 bases are a match to TRBD2. CDR3 length: 17 residues. Germline CDR1 reads SGHTA; CDR2 reads FQGNSA. Losses at the gene ends were 5 bases for V and 3 bases for J; bases not matched to a gene: 13.

The chain employs TRBV18 and TRBJ2-7, with D tentatively TRBD1 (6 bases). V gave up 2 bases and J gave up 5 bases, with 13 bases separating them. The CDR3 length is 14 residues. The germline CDR1 and CDR2 sequences are KGHSH and LQKENI. The CDR3 is CASSPAGAPDEQYF. CDR3 bases: TGTGCCAGCTCACCAGCAGGGGCCCCTGACGAGCAGTACTTC.

The chain combines TRBV5-4 with TRBJ2-7; 8 nucleotides match TRBD1. This CDR3 has 15 residues. CDR1 SGHNT and CDR2 YYREEE come from the germline V gene (reference sequence). Germline trimming cut 1 base from V and 3 bases from J; bases unmatched to any gene: 6. CDR3 residues: CASSLSRDRNYEQYF. The DNA for the CDR3 is TGTGCCAGCAGCTTGTCCCGGGACAGGAACTACGAGCAGTACTTC.

The V and J genes are TRBV5-1 and TRBJ2-1; D not certain. The germline CDR1 and CDR2 sequences are SGHRS and YFSETQ. Trimming cost V 3 bases and J 8 bases, with 9 bases left between them. CDR3 length: 12 amino acids. DNA of the CDR3: TGCGCCAGCAGCTCAAGACGCGATGAGCAGTTCTTC. Translating gives CASSSRRDEQFF.

This clone occurred a few times. The J gene is TRBJ1-4, the V gene TRBV7-9, with D tentatively TRBD1 (5 bases). The CDR3 has 14 residues. Germline V lookup: CDR1 SEHNR, CDR2 FQNEAQ (reference sequence). Trimming cost V 8 bases and J 8 bases, with 18 bases left between them. CDR3 region: CASCQQVFREKLFF. CDR3 coding DNA: TGTGCCAGCTGTCAACAGGTCTTTAGAGAAAAACTGTTTTTT.